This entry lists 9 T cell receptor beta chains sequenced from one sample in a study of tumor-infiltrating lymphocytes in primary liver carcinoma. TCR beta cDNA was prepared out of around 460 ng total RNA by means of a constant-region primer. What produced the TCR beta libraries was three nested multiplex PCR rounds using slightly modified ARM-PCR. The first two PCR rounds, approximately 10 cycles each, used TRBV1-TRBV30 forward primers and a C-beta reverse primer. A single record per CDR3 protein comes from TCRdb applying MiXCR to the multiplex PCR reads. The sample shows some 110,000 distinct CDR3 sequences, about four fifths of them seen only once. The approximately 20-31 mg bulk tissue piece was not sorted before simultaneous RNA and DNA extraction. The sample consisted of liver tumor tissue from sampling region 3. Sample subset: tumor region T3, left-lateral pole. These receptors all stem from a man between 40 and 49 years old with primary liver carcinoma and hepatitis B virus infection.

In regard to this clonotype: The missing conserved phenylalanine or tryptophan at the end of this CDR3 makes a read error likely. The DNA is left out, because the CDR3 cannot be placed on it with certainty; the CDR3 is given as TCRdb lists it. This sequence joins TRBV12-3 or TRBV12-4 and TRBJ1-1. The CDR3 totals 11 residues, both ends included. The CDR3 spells CASSLTTEAFS.

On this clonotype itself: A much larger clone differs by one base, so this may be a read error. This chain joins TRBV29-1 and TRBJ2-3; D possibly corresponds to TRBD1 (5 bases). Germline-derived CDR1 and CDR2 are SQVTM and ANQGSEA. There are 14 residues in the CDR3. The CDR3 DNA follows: TGCAGCACCGCGGCCCAGGGCGTCACAGATACGCAGAATTTT. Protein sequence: CSTAAQGVTDTQNF.

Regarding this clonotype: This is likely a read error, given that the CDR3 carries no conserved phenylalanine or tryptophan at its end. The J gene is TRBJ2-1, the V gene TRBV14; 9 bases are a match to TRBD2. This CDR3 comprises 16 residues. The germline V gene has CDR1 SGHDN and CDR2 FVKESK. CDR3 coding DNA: TGTGCCAGCAGTGTCCTAGCGGGATGGGTAAACAATGACCAGTTCTAC. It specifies CASSVLAGWVNNDQFY.

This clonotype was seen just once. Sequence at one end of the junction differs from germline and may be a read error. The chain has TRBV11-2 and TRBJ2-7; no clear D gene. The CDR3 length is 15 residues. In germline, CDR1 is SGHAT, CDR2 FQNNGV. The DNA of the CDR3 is TGTGCTAGCAGCTTACAATGGATAGAGGAAAACGAGCAGTACTTC. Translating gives CASSLQWIEENEQYF.

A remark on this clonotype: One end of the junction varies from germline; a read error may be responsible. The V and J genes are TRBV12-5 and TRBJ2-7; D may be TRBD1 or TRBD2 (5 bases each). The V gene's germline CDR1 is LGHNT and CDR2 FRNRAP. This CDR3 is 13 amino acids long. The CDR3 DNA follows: TGTGCCAGTGAGGGGATCGGCTCCTACGAGCAGTATTTC. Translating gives CASEGIGSYEQYF.

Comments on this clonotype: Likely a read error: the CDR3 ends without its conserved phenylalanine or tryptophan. The CDR3 loop is CASSRPWPGPLSGANVLTL. The CDR3 region has the DNA TGTGCCAGCAGCCGACCCTGGCCAGGGCCCTTATCTGGGGCCAACGTCCTGACTTTA. The gene calls are TRBV6-5 and TRBJ2-6; the D gene is possibly TRBD1 (5 bases). V was shortened by 6 bases and J by 1 base, with 22 bases between the two germline ends. The CDR3 totals 19 residues. Germline V gene data show CDR1 as MNHEY and CDR2 as SVGAGI.

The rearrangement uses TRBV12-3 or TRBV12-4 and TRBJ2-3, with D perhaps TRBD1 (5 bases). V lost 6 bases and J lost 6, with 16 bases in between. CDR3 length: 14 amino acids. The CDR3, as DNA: TGTGCCAGCAGCTTCACAAGGGGTGGGGATACGCAGTATTTT. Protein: CASSFTRGGDTQYF.

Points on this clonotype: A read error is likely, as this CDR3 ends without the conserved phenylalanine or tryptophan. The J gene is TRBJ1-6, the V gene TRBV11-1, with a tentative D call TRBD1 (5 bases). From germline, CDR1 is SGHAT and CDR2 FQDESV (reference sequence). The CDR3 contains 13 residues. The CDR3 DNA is TGTGCCGGCAGCCGGACACTGGTTTCACCCCTCCACTGC. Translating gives CAGSRTLVSPLHC.

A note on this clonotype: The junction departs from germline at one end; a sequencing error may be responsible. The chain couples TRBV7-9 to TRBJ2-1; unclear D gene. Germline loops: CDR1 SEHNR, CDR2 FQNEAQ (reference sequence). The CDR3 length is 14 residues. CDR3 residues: CASSQTSSYNEQIF. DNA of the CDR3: TGTGCCAGCAGCCAGACGAGCTCCTACAATGAGCAGATCTTC. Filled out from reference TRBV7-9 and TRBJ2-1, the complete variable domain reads DTGVSQNPRHKITKRGQNVTFRCDPISEHNRLYWYRQTLGQGPEFLTYFQNEAQLEKSRLLSDRFSAERPKGSFSTLEIQRTEQGDSAMYLCASSQTSSYNEQIFGPGTRLTVL.